This TCR beta chain came from a study of blood T cell repertoires in COVID-19. This CDR3 is 12 amino acids long. Trimming stripped 7 bases from V and 0 bases from J, with 9 bases between. In germline, CDR1 is SQVTM, CDR2 ANQGSEA. Measured with immunoSEQ multiplex PCR; TCRdb has only the in-frame clones, and not every one. The sample lists approximately 170,000 clones; about 88% were seen once. The clonotype was recovered from a man in his 60s with active or convalescent COVID-19. Sample: peripheral blood. The V call is TRBV29-1, the J call TRBJ1-2; D uncertain. This CDR3 reads CSGGSANYGYTF. Here the CDR3 DNA reads TGCAGCGGTGGTAGCGCTAACTATGGCTACACCTTC.